These T cell receptor beta chains were read from a single sample in a study of blood T cell repertoires in COVID-19. Using immunoSEQ multiplex PCR, the repertoire was profiled, and TCRdb retains in-frame clones only, with some absent. The top ten clones hold less than 3% of a sample with about 250,000 clones, 88% of them seen once. Sample: PBMCs or T cells enriched from blood (not recorded which). These receptors were obtained from a woman in her forties or fifties who had recovered from COVID-19. Each CDR3 is given with its conserved first and last residue. D genes are given only for firm matches. The size of a clone is reported for some rows only, either as once, few or many, or as a class for expanded clones.

clone_size | j_call | d_call | v_call | cdr3_aa | cdr3_nt
- | TRBJ1-1 | - | TRBV18 | CASSQTGLMDAFF | TGTGCCAGCTCACAAACAGGGCTGATGGACGCTTTCTTT
- | TRBJ1-6 | - | TRBV18 | CASSPTTSYNSPLHF | TGTGCCAGCTCACCGACAACTAGCTATAATTCACCCCTCCACTTT
- | TRBJ1-2 | TRBD1 | TRBV2 | CASSGTGKSGYTF | TGTGCCAGCAGCGGGACAGGGAAAAGTGGCTACACCTTC
- | TRBJ2-1 | TRBD2 | TRBV3-1/TRBV3-2 | CASSQLAGMAEQFF | TGTGCCAGCAGCCAACTAGCGGGAATGGCTGAGCAGTTCTTC
few | TRBJ1-2 | - | TRBV9 | CASSFHSTGGNYGYTF | TGTGCCAGCAGCTTCCATTCGACGGGCGGGAACTATGGCTACACCTTC
once | TRBJ2-3 | - | TRBV21-1 | CASTKGTSGISTDTQYF | TGTGCCAGCACTAAGGGGACTAGCGGGATTAGCACAGATACGCAGTATTTT
- | TRBJ2-5 | TRBD2 | TRBV29-1 | CSVGPVREGETQYF | TGCAGCGTTGGCCCCGTCAGGGAGGGGGAGACCCAGTACTTC
- | TRBJ2-1 | - | TRBV7-3 | CASSPSHAGDEQFF | TGTGCCAGCAGCCCCAGCCACGCCGGGGATGAGCAGTTCTTC
- | TRBJ2-5 | - | TRBV18 | CASSPQQGETQYF | TGTGCCAGCTCACCACAACAGGGTGAGACCCAGTACTTC
- | TRBJ1-2 | TRBD1 | TRBV11-2 | CASSSNQGVGYTF | TGTGCCAGCAGCTCAAACCAGGGGGTTGGCTACACCTTC
- | TRBJ1-5 | - | TRBV27 | CASSPRGGGSNQPQHF | TGTGCCAGCAGTCCCCGCGGGGGGGGGAGCAATCAGCCCCAGCATTTT
- | TRBJ1-2 | - | TRBV11-2 | CASSSQSLSKANYGYTF | TGTGCCAGCAGCTCCCAGTCCTTATCGAAAGCTAACTATGGCTACACCTTC
- | TRBJ2-4 | - | TRBV28 | CASSFAGQGTKNIQYF | TGTGCCAGCAGTTTTGCGGGGCAGGGTACCAAAAACATTCAGTACTTC
- | TRBJ1-5 | - | TRBV5-1 | CASSLSGSNQPQHF | TGCGCCAGCAGCTTGTCCGGTAGCAATCAGCCCCAGCATTTT
- | TRBJ1-5 | - | TRBV3-1/TRBV3-2 | CASSQEKAGQPQHF | TGTGCCAGCAGCCAAGAAAAGGCGGGGCAGCCCCAGCATTTT
- | TRBJ2-1 | TRBD2 | TRBV18 | CASSQRGRGEEQFF | TGTGCCAGCTCACAACGGGGGAGGGGTGAGGAGCAGTTCTTC
- | TRBJ1-5 | TRBD1 | TRBV7-9 | CASSPSTDRGFQPQHF | TGTGCCAGCAGCCCATCCACGGACAGGGGATTTCAGCCCCAGCATTTT
- | TRBJ2-1 | - | TRBV4-1 | CASSQDRDMRQFF | TGCGCCAGCAGCCAAGATAGGGACATGCGGCAGTTCTTC
once | TRBJ2-7 | TRBD1 | TRBV6-2/TRBV6-3 | CASSRDRIYEQYF | TGTGCCAGCAGTAGGGACAGAATCTACGAGCAGTACTTC
- | TRBJ1-2 | TRBD1 | TRBV11-1 | CASSLSSGTAYGYTF | TGTGCCAGCAGCTTAAGCTCCGGGACAGCATATGGCTACACCTTC
- | TRBJ2-6 | TRBD2 | TRBV5-5 | CASSAAGLAGYSGANVLTF | TGTGCCAGCAGCGCGGCGGGACTAGCGGGATACTCTGGGGCCAACGTCCTGACTTTC
- | TRBJ2-5 | TRBD1 | TRBV27 | CASNPRDRKYQETQYF | TGTGCCAGCAATCCGAGGGACAGAAAATACCAAGAGACCCAGTACTTC
- | TRBJ2-3 | - | TRBV27 | CASSPHPLDTQYF | TGTGCCAGCAGTCCACACCCATTAGATACGCAGTATTTT
- | TRBJ2-5 | TRBD1 | TRBV7-9 | CASSIRTGPETQYF | TGTGCCAGCAGCATTCGGACAGGGCCAGAGACCCAGTACTTC
- | TRBJ1-2 | - | TRBV12-3/TRBV12-4 | CASSLARGGYTF | TGTGCCAGCAGTTTAGCCAGGGGTGGCTACACCTTC
large | TRBJ1-2 | - | TRBV7-9 | CASSTDSGYTF | TGTGCCAGCAGTACAGACAGCGGCTACACCTTC
- | TRBJ2-1 | TRBD2 | TRBV6-1 | CASSEGTSGMSFNEQFF | TGTGCCAGCAGTGAAGGGACTAGCGGGATGAGCTTCAATGAGCAGTTCTTC
- | TRBJ1-1 | TRBD1 | TRBV30 | CAWGKDRGQTEAFF | TGTGCCTGGGGAAAAGACAGGGGGCAAACTGAAGCTTTCTTT
- | TRBJ2-7 | - | TRBV7-2 | CASRGGGESTYEQYF | TGTGCCAGCAGGGGGGGTGGGGAATCCACCTACGAGCAGTACTTC
- | TRBJ2-7 | TRBD1 | TRBV11-1 | CASRPGTAYEQYF | TGTGCCAGCAGGCCTGGGACAGCTTACGAGCAGTACTTC
few | TRBJ1-5 | - | TRBV28 | CASSPRVGRVLGQPQHF | TGTGCCAGCAGCCCCCGTGTCGGCAGGGTCCTCGGTCAGCCCCAGCATTTT
- | TRBJ2-7 | - | TRBV28 | CASSGRPNYEQYF | TGTGCCAGCAGTGGGAGGCCTAACTACGAGCAGTACTTC
- | TRBJ1-3 | - | TRBV19 | CASSIDRAGGNTIYF | TGTGCCAGTAGTATAGATCGAGCAGGGGGAAACACCATATATTTT
- | TRBJ1-2 | - | TRBV7-2 | CASSLDYSNYGYTF | TGTGCCAGCAGCTTAGATTACAGTAACTATGGCTACACCTTC
once | TRBJ1-1 | TRBD1 | TRBV12-5 | CASGLVQGQGRTEAFF | TGTGCTAGTGGTTTGGTACAAGGACAGGGACGGACTGAAGCTTTCTTT
- | TRBJ2-5 | TRBD1 | TRBV4-1 | CASSQSRGETQYF | TGCGCCAGCAGCCAATCCAGGGGGGAGACCCAGTACTTC